A single TCR beta chain is shown here with its context. This clone's antigen is unknown. The sample holds no much larger clone one base away, and base qualities are not on file. The data belong to a study of blood T cell repertoires in COVID-19 (dated by TCRdb to the early 2020s). As for the study more broadly: Samples covering the acute and convalescent phases of COVID-19 were provided by collaborators in the United States, Italy and Spain. The prospective study material was composed of cDNA or gDNA derived from T cells, B-cell-depleted T cells, or PBMCs. Deeply sampled blood TCRbeta repertoires from subjects exposed to, actively infected with, or recovered from COVID-19 were included in the dataset. The repertoires were released in a freely available public database intended as a resource for research on the immune response to SARS-CoV-2. Samples were obtained from the ongoing ImmuneRACE study (first 160 participants) and from about 1,300 subjects provided by 6 global collaborators. Nearly every sample came with metadata listing a de-identified subject ID, COVID-19 status, age in years and sex. HLA class I and class II types, where available, came from metadata supplied by the sample provider rather than from assay-based typing.

Inclusive of the bounding cysteine and phenylalanine, the CDR3 is 15 residues long. Kept here is only the CDR3 DNA, which spans 45 bases and is read in frame from base 1. V is shortened by 4 bases, J by 7 bases, and the region joining them spans 17 bases. The germline V gene gives CDR1 as SGHNT and CDR2 as YENEEA. The collaborating institutions used their own protocols to collect whole blood in K2EDTA tubes. For TCRbeta analysis, collaborators shipped samples as frozen whole blood, isolated PBMCs, or DNA extracted from either of those sample types. The research as a whole found: Clinical and demographic metadata were provided uncurated, with the amount varying by source and participant.

The immunoSEQ Assay, a bias-controlled multiplex PCR, was used to amplify TCRbeta CDR3 regions from genomic DNA. The paper's data handling went like this. The number of nucleated cells in each sample was estimated by amplification of reference gene primers within the assay. To quantify the absolute abundance of each unique TCRbeta CDR3 rearrangement, sequence reads were collapsed and filtered. For each sample, productive Simpson clonality was calculated as the square root of Simpson's diversity index across productive rearrangements. The immuneACCESS repertoire file appears here via TCRdb, limited to in-frame rearrangements. These files lack a portion of the clones; in checked studies, under half of the deficit traces to unresolved V genes, and the cause of the others is not known. Clone size and V and J calls were adopted from that table, with D and trimming inferred from the DNA. This sample is represented by tens of thousands of clones; about 90% of them were singletons. The ten largest clones take up about 4.9% of the sample.

The chain is encoded by TRBV11-3 joined to TRBJ2-1, with the D gene not clear enough to name. What was sequenced was peripheral blood. The TCR was taken from a man aged 45 to 65 with acute or convalescent COVID-19. The CDR3 in this case is CASSYLDSWQNEQFF. DNA sequence: TGTGCCAGCAGCTACCTCGACTCCTGGCAGAATGAGCAGTTCTTC.